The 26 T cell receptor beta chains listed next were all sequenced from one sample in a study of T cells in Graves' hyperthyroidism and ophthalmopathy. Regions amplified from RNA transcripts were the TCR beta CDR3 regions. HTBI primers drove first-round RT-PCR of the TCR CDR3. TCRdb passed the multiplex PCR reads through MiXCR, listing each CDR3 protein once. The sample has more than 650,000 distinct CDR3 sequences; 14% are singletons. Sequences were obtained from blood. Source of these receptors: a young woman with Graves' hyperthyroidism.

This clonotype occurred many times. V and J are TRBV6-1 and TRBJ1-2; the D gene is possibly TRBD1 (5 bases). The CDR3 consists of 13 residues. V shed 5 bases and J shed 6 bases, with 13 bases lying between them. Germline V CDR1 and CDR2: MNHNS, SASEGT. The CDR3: CASSPGTFDGYTF. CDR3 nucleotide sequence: TGTGCCAGCAGTCCCGGGACTTTTGATGGCTACACCTTC.

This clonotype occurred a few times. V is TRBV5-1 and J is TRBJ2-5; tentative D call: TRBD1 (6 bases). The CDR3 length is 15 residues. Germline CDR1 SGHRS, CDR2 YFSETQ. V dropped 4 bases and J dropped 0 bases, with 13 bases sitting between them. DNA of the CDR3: TGCGCCAGCAGCCCCGAGGACAGCAACCAAGAGACCCAGTACTTC. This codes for CASSPEDSNQETQYF. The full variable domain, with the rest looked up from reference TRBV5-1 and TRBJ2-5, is KAGVTQTPRYLIKTRGQQVTLSCSPISGHRSVSWYQQTPGQGLQFLFEYFSETQRNKGNFPGRFSGRQFSNSRSEMNVSTLELGDSALYLCASSPEDSNQETQYFGPGTRLLVL.

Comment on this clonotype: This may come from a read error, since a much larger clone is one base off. CDR3 sequence reads: CATQGLAHTGELFF. Written as DNA, the CDR3 is TGTGCCACCCAGGGGCTAGCTCACACCGGGGAGCTGTTTTTT. This chain links TRBV2 with TRBJ2-2; perhaps TRBD1 as D (6 bases). Between the trimmed V and J ends, which lost 10 bases and 3 bases, there was a span of 15 bases. Germline loops: CDR1 SNHLY, CDR2 FYNNEI. The CDR3 runs 14 residues.

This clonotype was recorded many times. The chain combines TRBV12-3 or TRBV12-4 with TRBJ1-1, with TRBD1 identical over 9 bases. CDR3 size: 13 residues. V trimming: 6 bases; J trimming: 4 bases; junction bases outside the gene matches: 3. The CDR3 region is CASSRDRATEAFF. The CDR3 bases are TGTGCCAGCAGCCGGGACAGGGCCACTGAAGCTTTCTTT.

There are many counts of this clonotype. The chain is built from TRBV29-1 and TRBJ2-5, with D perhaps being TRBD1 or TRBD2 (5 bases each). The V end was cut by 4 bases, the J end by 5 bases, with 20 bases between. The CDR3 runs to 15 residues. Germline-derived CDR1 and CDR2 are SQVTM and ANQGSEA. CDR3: CSVVGLGTTTETQYF. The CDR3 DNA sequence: TGCAGCGTTGTGGGGCTGGGGACGACCACGGAGACCCAGTACTTC. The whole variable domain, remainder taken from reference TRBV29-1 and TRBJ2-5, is SAVISQKPSRDICQRGTSLTIQCQVDSQVTMMFWYRQQPGQSLTLIATANQGSEATYESGFVIDKFPISRPNLTFSTLTVSNMSPEDSSIYLCSVVGLGTTTETQYFGPGTRLLVL.

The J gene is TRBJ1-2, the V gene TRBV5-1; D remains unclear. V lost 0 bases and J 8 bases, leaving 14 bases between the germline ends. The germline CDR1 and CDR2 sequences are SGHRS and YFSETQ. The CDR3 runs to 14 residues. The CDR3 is CASSLAELRVGYTF. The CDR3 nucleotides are TGCGCCAGCAGCTTGGCCGAACTCCGTGTCGGCTACACCTTC.

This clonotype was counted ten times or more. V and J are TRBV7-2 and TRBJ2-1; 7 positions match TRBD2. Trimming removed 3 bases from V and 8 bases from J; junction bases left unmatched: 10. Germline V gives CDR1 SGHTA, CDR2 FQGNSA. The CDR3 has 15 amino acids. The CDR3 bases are TGTGCCAGCAGCTTTGTGGGAGGGGCTTTATATGAGCAGTTCTTC. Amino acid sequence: CASSFVGGALYEQFF.

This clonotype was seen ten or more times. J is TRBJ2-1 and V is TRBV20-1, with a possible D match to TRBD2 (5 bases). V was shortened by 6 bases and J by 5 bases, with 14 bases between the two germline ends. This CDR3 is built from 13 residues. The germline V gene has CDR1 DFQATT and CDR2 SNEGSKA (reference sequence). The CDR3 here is CSALDTRDNEQFF. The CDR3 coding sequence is TGCAGTGCCCTAGATACTAGGGACAATGAGCAGTTCTTC.

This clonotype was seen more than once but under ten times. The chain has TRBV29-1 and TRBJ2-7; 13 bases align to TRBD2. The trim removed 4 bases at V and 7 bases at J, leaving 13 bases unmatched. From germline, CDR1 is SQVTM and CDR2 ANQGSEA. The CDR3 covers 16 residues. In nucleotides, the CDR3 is TGCAGCGTTGTTCCAAGGACTAGCGGGAGAGGCGGAGAGCAGTACTTC. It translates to CSVVPRTSGRGGEQYF.

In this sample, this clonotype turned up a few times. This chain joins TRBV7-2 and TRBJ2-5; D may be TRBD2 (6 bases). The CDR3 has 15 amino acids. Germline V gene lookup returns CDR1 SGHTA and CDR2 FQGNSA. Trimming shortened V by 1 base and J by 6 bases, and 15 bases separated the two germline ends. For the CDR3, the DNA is TGTGCCAGCAGCTTAGTAGGCGGGGAGGCCAAGACCCAGTACTTC. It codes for CASSLVGGEAKTQYF.

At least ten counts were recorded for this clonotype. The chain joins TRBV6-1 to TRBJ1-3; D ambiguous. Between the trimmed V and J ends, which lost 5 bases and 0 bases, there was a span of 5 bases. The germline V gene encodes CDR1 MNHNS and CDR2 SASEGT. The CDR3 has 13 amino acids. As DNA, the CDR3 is TGTGCCAGCAGTTCGAACTCTGGAAACACCATATATTTT. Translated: CASSSNSGNTIYF.

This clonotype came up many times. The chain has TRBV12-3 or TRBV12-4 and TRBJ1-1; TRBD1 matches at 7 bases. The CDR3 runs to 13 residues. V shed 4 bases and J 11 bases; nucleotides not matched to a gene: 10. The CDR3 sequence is CASSSGRGVVAFF. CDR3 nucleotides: TGTGCCAGCAGTTCCGGCAGGGGGGTTGTCGCTTTCTTT.

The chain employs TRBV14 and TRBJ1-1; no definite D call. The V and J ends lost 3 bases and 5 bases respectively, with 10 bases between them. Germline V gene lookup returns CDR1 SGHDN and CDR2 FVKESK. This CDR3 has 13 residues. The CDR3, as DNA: TGTGCCAGCAGCCATTCCCGGCAAACTGAAGCTTTCTTT. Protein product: CASSHSRQTEAFF.

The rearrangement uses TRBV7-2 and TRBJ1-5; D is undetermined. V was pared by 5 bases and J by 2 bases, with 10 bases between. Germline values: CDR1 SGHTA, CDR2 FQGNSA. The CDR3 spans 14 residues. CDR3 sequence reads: CASSERSGNQPQHF. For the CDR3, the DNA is TGTGCCAGCAGCGAACGTTCTGGCAATCAGCCCCAGCATTTT.

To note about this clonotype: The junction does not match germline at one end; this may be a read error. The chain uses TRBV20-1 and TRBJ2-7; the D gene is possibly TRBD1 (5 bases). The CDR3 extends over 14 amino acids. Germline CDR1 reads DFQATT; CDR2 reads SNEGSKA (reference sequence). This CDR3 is CSARGQGLVYERYF. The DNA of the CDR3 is TGCAGTGCTAGGGGGCAGGGCTTGGTCTACGAGCGGTACTTC.

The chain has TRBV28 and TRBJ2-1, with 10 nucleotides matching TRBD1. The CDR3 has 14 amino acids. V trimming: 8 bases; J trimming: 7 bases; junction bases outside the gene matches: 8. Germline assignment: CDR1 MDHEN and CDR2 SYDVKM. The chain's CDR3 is CASSGGQGVNEQFF. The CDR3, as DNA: TGTGCCAGCTCGGGCGGACAGGGGGTAAATGAGCAGTTCTTC. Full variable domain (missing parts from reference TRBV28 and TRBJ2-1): DVKVTQSSRYLVKRTGEKVFLECVQDMDHENMFWYRQDPGLGLRLIYFSYDVKMKEKGDIPEGYSVSREKKERFSLILESASTNQTSMYLCASSGGQGVNEQFFGPGTRLTVL.

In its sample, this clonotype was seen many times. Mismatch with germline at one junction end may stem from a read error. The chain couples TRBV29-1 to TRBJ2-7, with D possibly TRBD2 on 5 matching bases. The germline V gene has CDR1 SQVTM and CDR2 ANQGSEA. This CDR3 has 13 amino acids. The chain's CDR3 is CSVEGLDRYEQYF. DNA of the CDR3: TGCAGCGTCGAAGGACTGGACCGCTACGAGCAGTACTTC.

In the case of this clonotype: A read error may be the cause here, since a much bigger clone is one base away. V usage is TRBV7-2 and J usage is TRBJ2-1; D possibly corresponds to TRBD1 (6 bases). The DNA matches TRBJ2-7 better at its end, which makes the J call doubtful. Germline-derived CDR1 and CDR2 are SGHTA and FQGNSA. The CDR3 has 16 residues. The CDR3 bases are TGTGCCAGCAGCTTAGTTGGTGGGGGCCACGACAATGAGCAGTACTTC. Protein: CASSLVGGGHDNEQYF.

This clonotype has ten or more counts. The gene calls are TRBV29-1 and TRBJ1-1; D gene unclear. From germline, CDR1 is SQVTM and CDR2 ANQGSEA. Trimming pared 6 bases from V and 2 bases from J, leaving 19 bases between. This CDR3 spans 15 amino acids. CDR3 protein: CSVPEPEGFNTEAFF. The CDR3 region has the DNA TGCAGCGTGCCCGAACCAGAAGGCTTTAACACTGAAGCTTTCTTT. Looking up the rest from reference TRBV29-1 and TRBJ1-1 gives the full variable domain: SAVISQKPSRDICQRGTSLTIQCQVDSQVTMMFWYRQQPGQSLTLIATANQGSEATYESGFVIDKFPISRPNLTFSTLTVSNMSPEDSSIYLCSVPEPEGFNTEAFFGQGTRLTVV.

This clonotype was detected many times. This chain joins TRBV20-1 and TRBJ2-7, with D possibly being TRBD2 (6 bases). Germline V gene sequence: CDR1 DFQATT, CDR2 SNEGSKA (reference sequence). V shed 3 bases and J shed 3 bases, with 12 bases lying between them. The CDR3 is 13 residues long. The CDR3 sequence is CSARGTLDYEQYF. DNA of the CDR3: TGCAGTGCTAGGGGGACTCTAGACTACGAGCAGTACTTC.

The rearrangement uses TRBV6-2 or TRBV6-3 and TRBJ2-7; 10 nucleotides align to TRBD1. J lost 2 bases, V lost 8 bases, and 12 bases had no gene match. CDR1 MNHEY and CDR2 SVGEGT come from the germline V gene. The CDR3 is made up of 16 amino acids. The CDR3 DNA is TGTGCCAGCCAGGAGGGGACAGGGGCTCCCCCCTACGAGCAGTACTTC. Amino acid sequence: CASQEGTGAPPYEQYF.

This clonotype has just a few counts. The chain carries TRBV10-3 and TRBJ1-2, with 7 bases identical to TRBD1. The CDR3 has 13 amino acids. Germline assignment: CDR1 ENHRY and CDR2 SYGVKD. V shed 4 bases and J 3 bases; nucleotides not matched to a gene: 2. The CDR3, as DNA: TGTGCCATCAGTGTCGGACAGGACTATGGCTACACCTTC. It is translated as CAISVGQDYGYTF.

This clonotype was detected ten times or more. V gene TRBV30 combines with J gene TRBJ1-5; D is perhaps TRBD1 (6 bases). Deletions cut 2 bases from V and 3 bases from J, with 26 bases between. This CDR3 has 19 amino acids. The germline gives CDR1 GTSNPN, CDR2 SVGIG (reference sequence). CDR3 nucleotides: TGTGCCTGGAGTCGGGGGCTGGGCACTCCGGGGCTTTCCAATCAGCCCCAGCATTTT. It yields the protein CAWSRGLGTPGLSNQPQHF. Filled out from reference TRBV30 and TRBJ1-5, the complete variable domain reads SQTIHQWPATLVQPVGSPLSLECTVEGTSNPNLYWYRQAAGRGLQLLFYSVGIGQISSEVPQNLSASRPQDRQFILSSKKLLLSDSGFYLCAWSRGLGTPGLSNQPQHFGDGTRLSIL.

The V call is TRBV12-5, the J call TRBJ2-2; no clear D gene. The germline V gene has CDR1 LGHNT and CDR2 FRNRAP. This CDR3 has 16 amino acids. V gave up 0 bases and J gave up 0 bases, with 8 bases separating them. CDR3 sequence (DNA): TGTGCTAGTGGTTTGGTACTGGGCTCGAACACCGGGGAGCTGTTTTTT. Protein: CASGLVLGSNTGELFF.

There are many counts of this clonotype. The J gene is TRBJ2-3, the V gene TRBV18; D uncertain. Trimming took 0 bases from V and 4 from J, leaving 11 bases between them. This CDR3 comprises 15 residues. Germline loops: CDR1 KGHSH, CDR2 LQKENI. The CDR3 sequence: CASSPPGMGADTQYF. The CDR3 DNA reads TGTGCCAGCTCACCACCAGGGATGGGTGCAGATACGCAGTATTTT.

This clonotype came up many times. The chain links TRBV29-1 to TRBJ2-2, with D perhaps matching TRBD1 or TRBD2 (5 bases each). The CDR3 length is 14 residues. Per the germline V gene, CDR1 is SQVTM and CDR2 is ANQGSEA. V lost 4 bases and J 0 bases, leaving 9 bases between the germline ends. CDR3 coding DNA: TGCAGCGTTGTTGGGGGAACGAACACCGGGGAGCTGTTTTTT. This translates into CSVVGGTNTGELFF.